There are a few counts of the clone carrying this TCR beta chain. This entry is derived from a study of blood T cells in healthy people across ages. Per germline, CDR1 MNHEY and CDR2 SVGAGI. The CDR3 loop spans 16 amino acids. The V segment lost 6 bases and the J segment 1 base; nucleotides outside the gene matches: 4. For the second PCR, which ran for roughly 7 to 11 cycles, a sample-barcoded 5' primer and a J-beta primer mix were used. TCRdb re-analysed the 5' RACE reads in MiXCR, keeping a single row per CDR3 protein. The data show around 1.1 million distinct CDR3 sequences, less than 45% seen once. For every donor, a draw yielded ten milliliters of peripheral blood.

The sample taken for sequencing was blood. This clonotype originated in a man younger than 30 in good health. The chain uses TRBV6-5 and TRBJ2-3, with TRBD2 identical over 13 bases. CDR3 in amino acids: CASSRGLAGRTDTQYF. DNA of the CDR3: TGTGCCAGCAGCAGGGGACTAGCGGGGCGCACAGATACGCAGTATTTT.